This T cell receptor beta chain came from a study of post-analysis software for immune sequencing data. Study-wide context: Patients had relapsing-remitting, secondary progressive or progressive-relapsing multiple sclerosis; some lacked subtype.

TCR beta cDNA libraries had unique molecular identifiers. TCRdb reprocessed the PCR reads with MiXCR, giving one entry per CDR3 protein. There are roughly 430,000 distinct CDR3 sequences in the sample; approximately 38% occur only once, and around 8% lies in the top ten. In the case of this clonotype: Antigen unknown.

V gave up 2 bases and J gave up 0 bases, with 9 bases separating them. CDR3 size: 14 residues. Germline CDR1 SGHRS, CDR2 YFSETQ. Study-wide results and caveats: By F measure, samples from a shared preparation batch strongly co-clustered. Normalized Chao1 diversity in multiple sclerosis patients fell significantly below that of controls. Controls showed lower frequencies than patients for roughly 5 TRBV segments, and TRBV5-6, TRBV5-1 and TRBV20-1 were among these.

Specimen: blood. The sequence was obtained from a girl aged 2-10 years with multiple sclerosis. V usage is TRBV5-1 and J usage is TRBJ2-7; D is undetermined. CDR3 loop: CASSFEVHSYEQYF. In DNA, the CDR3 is TGCGCCAGCAGCTTTGAAGTACACTCCTACGAGCAGTACTTC.